The rows below give T cell receptor beta chains drawn from one sample of a study of T cell changes during pregnancy in multiple sclerosis. Sequencing used immunoSEQ multiplex PCR; TCRdb keeps in-frame clones, though not all of them. The table shows about 40,000 clones, with 90% to 95% occurring only once. The material was peripheral blood, obtained in the third trimester of pregnancy. The receptors were sampled from a female donor with multiple sclerosis, enrolled in a pregnancy study. The CDR3 runs from the conserved cysteine through the conserved F or W.

V gene: TRBV7-9
CDR3 protein: CASSRTGENTEAFF

V gene: TRBV7-9
CDR3 protein: CASSFYRGLEQQETQYF

V gene: TRBV11-2
CDR3 protein: CASTKTGGHGYTF

V gene: TRBV30
CDR3 protein: CAWSRDRGSQPQHF

V gene: TRBV10-3
CDR3 protein: CATQKPGTGVNTEAFF

V gene: TRBV4-2
CDR3 protein: CASSQLFERTEAFF

V gene: TRBV7-9
CDR3 protein: CASSSGTSGGLQETQYF

V gene: TRBV7-9
CDR3 protein: CASSSRLAGGSYEQFF

V gene: TRBV11-3
CDR3 protein: CASSLVTGEAFF

V gene: TRBV19
CDR3 protein: CASSIDLNTEAFF

V gene: TRBV6-4
CDR3 protein: CASSDSVGGTDTQYF

V gene: TRBV6-1
CDR3 protein: CASSGLGSSYEQYF

V gene: TRBV5-1
CDR3 protein: CASSLGEAARAYHF

V gene: TRBV7-2
CDR3 protein: CASKPGQTYGYTF

V gene: TRBV28
CDR3 protein: CASSLSDKRSSYEQYF

V gene: TRBV6-1
CDR3 protein: CASSEITSGSNEQFF

V gene: TRBV7-9
CDR3 protein: CASSRLAGDTDTQYF

V gene: TRBV19
CDR3 protein: CASSLTGTGNYEQYF

V gene: TRBV7-8
CDR3 protein: CASSPTGLAGEGGETQYF

V gene: TRBV30
CDR3 protein: CAWSQTANTGELFF

V gene: TRBV10-3
CDR3 protein: CAISESGAGTSNEQYF

V gene: TRBV27
CDR3 protein: CASSLTPATGFVDGYTF

V gene: TRBV30
CDR3 protein: CAWNLAGGFTGELFF

V gene: TRBV28
CDR3 protein: CATSGGQGYNEQFF

V gene: TRBV6-1
CDR3 protein: CASSELQGDSNQPQHF

V gene: TRBV6-1
CDR3 protein: CASSGQANNQPQHF

V gene: TRBV5-6
CDR3 protein: CASSFPQGANGNTIYF

V gene: TRBV21-1
CDR3 protein: CASSRTGLGYEQFF

V gene: TRBV15
CDR3 protein: CAATGFGNEKLFF

V gene: TRBV5-1
CDR3 protein: CASSKGVHEQYF

V gene: TRBV27
CDR3 protein: CASSPSPTDNEQFF

V gene: TRBV7-9
CDR3 protein: CASSPPRTSEQYF

V gene: TRBV15
CDR3 protein: CATSRPRGTSYEQFF

V gene: TRBV11-3
CDR3 protein: CASSTGTGDRYTF

V gene: TRBV30
CDR3 protein: CAWSVGLAGVYEQYF

V gene: TRBV15
CDR3 protein: CATSSDRAESTDTQYF

V gene: TRBV6-1
CDR3 protein: CASRETGGNTEAFF

V gene: TRBV5-1
CDR3 protein: CASSLQGSYSYEQYF

V gene: TRBV5-1
CDR3 protein: CASSFRGVNEQYF

V gene: TRBV10-2
CDR3 protein: CASSERYRGLRYEQYF